What follows are 4 T cell receptor beta chains derived from one specimen sequenced in a study of T cell repertoires in cytomegalovirus infection. TCRdb processed the reads anew with MiXCR; each CDR3 protein has one entry. The data contain nearly 550,000 distinct CDR3 sequences, about 17% of them singletons. The specimen sequenced was CD8+ T cells from PBMCs. Every receptor here comes from a human donor in good health (CMV status not recorded). Some clones in this sample may be carry-over from other donors' samples.

This clonotype was found many times. The chain couples TRBV6-4 to TRBJ2-3, with 7 bases lining up with TRBD2. Germline lookup yields CDR1 MRHNA and CDR2 SNTAGT. With 3 bases clipped from V and 4 bases from J, the junction kept 7 bases outside the gene matches. CDR3 size: 15 residues. The CDR3 protein is CASSEGRGGADTQYF. The CDR3 coding sequence is TGTGCCAGCAGTGAGGGGAGGGGAGGGGCAGATACGCAGTATTTT.

Concerning this clonotype: This could be a read error, since a much larger clone is one nucleotide away. The chain links TRBV5-5 to TRBJ2-7; D tentatively reads TRBD1 or TRBD2 (5 bases each). In germline, CDR1 is SGHKS, CDR2 YYEKEE (reference sequence). This CDR3 contains 16 residues. The CDR3 bases are TGTGCCAGAAGCTGGGGCAAGGGGAGAGTGACCTACGAGCAGTACTTC. Protein sequence: CARSWGKGRVTYEQYF.

In its sample, this clonotype was seen many times. V and J are TRBV6-1 and TRBJ2-5; possibly TRBD2 for D (6 bases). This CDR3 spans 13 amino acids. Trimming removed 7 bases from V and 2 bases from J, with 11 bases in between. CDR1 and CDR2 from the germline V gene are MNHNS and SASEGT. CDR3 protein: CASKLGGQETQYF. CDR3 nucleotide sequence: TGTGCCAGCAAACTCGGGGGACAAGAGACCCAGTACTTC.

This clonotype was counted ten times or more. The chain recombines TRBV10-3 with TRBJ2-1, with D maybe TRBD1 (5 bases). The germline V gene encodes CDR1 ENHRY and CDR2 SYGVKD. Trimming stripped 2 bases from V and 0 bases from J, with 8 bases between. There are 15 residues in the CDR3. CDR3 nucleotide sequence: TGTGCCATCAGTGAGGGGGCCAGCTCCTACAATGAGCAGTTCTTC. This sequence encodes CAISEGASSYNEQFF.